This T cell receptor (beta chain) was observed in a study of T-cell reconstitution after alpha-beta-depleted transplantation in children. CDR3 length: 16 amino acids. The V gene lost 1 base and the J gene lost 2 bases, with 11 bases spanning the gap. During its preparation, the TCRbeta library received unique molecular identifiers. A single record per CDR3 protein comes from TCRdb applying MiXCR to the PCR reads. The repertoire includes 450,000 to 600,000 distinct CDR3 sequences, roughly 33% of them detected once, and around 2.4% sits in the top ten. The rearrangement joins TRBV12-3 or TRBV12-4 to TRBJ2-2; the D gene is possibly TRBD1 (6 bases). The clonotype comes from a human donor who donated a stem cell graft to a child with aplastic anemia. Sequencing used PBMCs from the stem cell graft donor, obtained from the stem cell graft. CDR3 DNA sequence: TGTGCCAGCAGTTTAGGTCTAGGGGGAAACACCGGGGAGCTGTTTTTT. It codes for CASSLGLGGNTGELFF.